These 29 T cell receptor beta chains originate from one sample sequenced in a study of beta chain features in type 1 diabetes. The whole isolated RNA underwent reverse transcription, so sequencing captured expressed TCRB transcripts. TCRdb keeps only in-frame clones here, not all; method: immunoSEQ multiplex PCR. The profile covers 850,000 to 900,000 clones, with about a sixth appearing a single time and 0.02% to 0.025% taken by the ten largest. Sequencing used naive CD4+ T cells from blood. The origin of the receptors is a young woman in good health.

This clone showed up just a few times. V gene TRBV5-1 combines with J gene TRBJ2-3; perhaps TRBD2 as D (6 bases). The CDR3 loop spans 15 amino acids. Per germline, CDR1 SGHRS and CDR2 YFSETQ. V lost 5 bases and J 4 bases, leaving 17 bases between the germline ends. Here the CDR3 reads CASSKSLAKSDTQYF. The CDR3 region has the DNA TGCGCCAGCAGTAAGAGCCTAGCGAAGTCAGATACGCAGTATTTT.

This chain uses TRBV19 with TRBJ1-2; 11 nucleotides align to TRBD1. Germline V gives CDR1 LNHDA, CDR2 SQIVND (reference sequence). V shed 4 bases, J shed 1 base, and the junction held 2 bases outside the gene matches. The CDR3 is 15 residues long. The CDR3 coding sequence is TGTGCCAGTAGTACGGGACAGGGGGGTAACTATGGCTACACCTTC. Translation gives CASSTGQGGNYGYTF.

The V call is TRBV10-3, the J call TRBJ2-5, with 8 bases aligning to TRBD1. Trimming cost V 5 bases and J 2 bases; bases outside gene matches: 1. The CDR3 has 13 amino acids. Germline lookup yields CDR1 ENHRY and CDR2 SYGVKD. CDR3 bases: TGTGCCATCAGTAGGACAGGGCAAGAGACCCAGTACTTC. This translates into CAISRTGQETQYF.

The table lists this clone with a few counts. This rearrangement joins TRBV19 to TRBJ1-2; 9 positions agree with TRBD1. The CDR3 length is 15 residues. The germline V gene has CDR1 LNHDA and CDR2 SQIVND (reference sequence). After removal of 5 bases from V and 4 bases from J, the junction contained 8 bases not matched to a gene. As DNA, the CDR3 is TGTGCCAGTAGTCTCCGACAGGGGGTCGGCTATGGCTACACCTTC. Its protein is CASSLRQGVGYGYTF. Combining the CDR3 with reference TRBV19 and TRBJ1-2 gives the whole variable domain DGGITQSPKYLFRKEGQNVTLSCEQNLNHDAMYWYRQDPGQGLRLIYYSQIVNDFQKGDIAEGYSVSREKKESFPLTVTSAQKNPTAFYLCASSLRQGVGYGYTFGSGTRLTVV.

The chain combines TRBV9 with TRBJ2-2; D possibly corresponds to TRBD2 (6 bases). CDR1 and CDR2 from the germline V gene are SGDLS and YYNGEE. V lost 2 bases to trimming and J lost 4 bases, with 9 bases between them. The CDR3 has 14 residues. This chain's CDR3 is CASSVTSRTGELFF. The DNA for the CDR3 is TGTGCCAGCAGCGTTACTAGCCGCACCGGGGAGCTGTTTTTT.

This sequence joins TRBV5-4 and TRBJ1-2; the D gene is possibly TRBD1 (6 bases). Trimming shortened V by 1 base and J by 4 bases, and 17 bases separated the two germline ends. Germline V lookup: CDR1 SGHNT, CDR2 YYREEE (reference sequence). The CDR3 extends over 16 amino acids. DNA of the CDR3: TGTGCCAGCAGCTTGTTTGGGGGCCGGGGAGGCTATGGCTACACCTTC. Its protein product is CASSLFGGRGGYGYTF.

This clone was seen only a few times. The rearrangement uses TRBV11-3 and TRBJ2-3; 7 bases are shared with TRBD2. Per the germline V gene, CDR1 is SGHNT and CDR2 is YENEEA. Trimming took 1 base from V and 1 from J; bases not matched to a gene: 8. The CDR3 sequence is 17 residues long. CDR3 coding DNA: TGTGCCAGCAGCTTAGGAACCGGCGGGAGTGGCACAGATACGCAGTATTTT. Encoded protein: CASSLGTGGSGTDTQYF.

This clone was seen more than once but under ten times. The V gene is TRBV7-9, the J gene TRBJ1-1; D remains unclear. The CDR3 extends over 12 amino acids. CDR1 is SEHNR, CDR2 FQNEAQ, per germline (reference sequence). V was clipped by 1 base and J by 8 bases, with 8 bases between them. CDR3 nucleotide sequence: TGTGCCAGCAGCTTAGATGTCAGGGAAGCTTTCTTT. This translates into CASSLDVREAFF.

The chain employs TRBV28 and TRBJ1-5; the D is unclear. Germline V gene lookup returns CDR1 MDHEN and CDR2 SYDVKM. The ends were cut back, 2 bases at V and 1 base at J, with 9 bases in the middle. The CDR3 loop spans 15 amino acids. This CDR3 reads CASSLRRTSNQPQHF. The DNA for the CDR3 is TGTGCCAGCAGTTTACGGCGGACCAGCAATCAGCCCCAGCATTTT. The variable domain in full, with the rest retrieved from reference TRBV28 and TRBJ1-5, is DVKVTQSSRYLVKRTGEKVFLECVQDMDHENMFWYRQDPGLGLRLIYFSYDVKMKEKGDIPEGYSVSREKKERFSLILESASTNQTSMYLCASSLRRTSNQPQHFGDGTRLSIL.

The chain uses TRBV7-9 and TRBJ2-5; TRBD1 matches at 9 bases. CDR1 is SEHNR and CDR2 is FQNEAQ in the germline V gene (reference sequence). The CDR3 has 16 amino acids. Trimming cost V 3 bases and J 1 base; bases outside gene matches: 6. Here the CDR3 DNA reads TGTGCCAGCAGCTTTGGACAGGGGAGTTTCCAAGAGACCCAGTACTTC. This encodes CASSFGQGSFQETQYF. The full variable domain, completed using reference TRBV7-9 and TRBJ2-5, is DTGVSQNPRHKITKRGQNVTFRCDPISEHNRLYWYRQTLGQGPEFLTYFQNEAQLEKSRLLSDRFSAERPKGSFSTLEIQRTEQGDSAMYLCASSFGQGSFQETQYFGPGTRLLVL.

This chain uses TRBV13 with TRBJ2-7; possible D gene TRBD2, 5 bases. The CDR3 extends over 13 amino acids. The germline V and J ends were trimmed by 7 bases and 10 bases, with 20 bases remaining between them. CDR1 PRHDT and CDR2 FYEKMQ come from the germline V gene (reference sequence). This CDR3 reads CASKGISDDTQYF. The DNA for the CDR3 is TGTGCCAGCAAGGGTATTAGCGACGATACCCAGTACTTC.

V usage is TRBV7-8 and J usage is TRBJ2-7, with D tentatively TRBD2 (6 bases). The germline V gene encodes CDR1 SGHVS and CDR2 FQNEAQ. V was clipped by 5 bases and J by 1 base, with 15 bases between them. The CDR3 contains 15 residues. The CDR3 DNA reads TGTGCCAGCAGCCGTAGCGGCGCCCGTTCCTACGAGCAGTACTTC. Its protein product is CASSRSGARSYEQYF.

This clone was observed many times. The J gene is TRBJ2-5, the V gene TRBV23-1; TRBD2 might be the D (5 bases). TRBV23-1 falls under the ORF class, with uncertain function. The CDR3 is made up of 13 amino acids. V lost 3 bases and J lost 4, with 9 bases in between. Here the CDR3 DNA reads TGCGCCAGCAGTCATGAGGGTCGAGAGACCCAGTACTTC. Translating it yields CASSHEGRETQYF.

V is TRBV11-3 and J is TRBJ2-1; no clear D. V gave up 6 bases and J gave up 0 bases, with 9 bases separating them. Germline V gene sequence: CDR1 SGHNT, CDR2 YENEEA. CDR3 length: 14 amino acids. The CDR3 nucleotides read TGTGCCAGCAGTAGGACGAGCTCCTACAATGAGCAGTTCTTC. This encodes CASSRTSSYNEQFF.

In this sample, this clone turned up a few times. This CDR3 reads CASSTGGVGYNEQFF. The CDR3 coding sequence is TGTGCCAGCAGCACTGGAGGGGTAGGGTACAATGAGCAGTTCTTC. The chain has TRBV7-9 and TRBJ2-1; TRBD2 is a possible D gene (6 bases). This CDR3 has 15 amino acids. V shed 5 bases and J shed 4 bases, with 15 bases lying between them. The germline CDR1 and CDR2 sequences are SEHNR and FQNEAQ (reference sequence).

This sequence joins TRBV2 and TRBJ2-5; D might be TRBD2 (5 bases). CDR1 SNHLY and CDR2 FYNNEI come from the germline V gene. The CDR3 contains 12 residues. V lost 8 bases to trimming and J lost 1 base, with 8 bases between them. Here the CDR3 reads CASGGPQETQYF. The CDR3 bases are TGTGCCAGCGGCGGGCCCCAAGAGACCCAGTACTTC.

The V and J genes are TRBV5-1 and TRBJ2-7; TRBD2 matches 9 bases. Germline V gene lookup returns CDR1 SGHRS and CDR2 YFSETQ. V lost 0 bases, J lost 7 bases, and 2 bases stayed unmatched. This CDR3 is built from 13 residues. CDR3 loop: CASSLVLAGEQYF. The CDR3 DNA reads as TGCGCCAGCAGCTTGGTGCTAGCGGGGGAGCAGTACTTC.

The gene calls are TRBV29-1 and TRBJ2-7; 8 nucleotides match TRBD2. The CDR3 has 15 amino acids. The germline V gene encodes CDR1 SQVTM and CDR2 ANQGSEA. The junction had 13 bases not matched to a gene; V was cut back by 6 bases and J by 3 bases. The CDR3 region is CSVAGRRGRLYEQYF. The CDR3 DNA reads TGCAGCGTCGCAGGGAGGCGCGGGAGGCTCTACGAGCAGTACTTC.

The sample holds a few counts of this clone. This chain links TRBV27 with TRBJ2-7; D not resolved. Germline loops: CDR1 MNHEY, CDR2 SMNVEV (reference sequence). The CDR3 sequence is 13 residues long. V lost 1 base, J lost 3 bases, and 7 bases lay in between. The CDR3 nucleotides read TGTGCCAGCAGTTTATTTCCAGACTACGAGCAGTACTTC. Translation: CASSLFPDYEQYF.

This rearrangement joins TRBV27 to TRBJ2-2; 7 bases align to TRBD1. The CDR3 length is 15 residues. The V gene's germline CDR1 is MNHEY and CDR2 SMNVEV (reference sequence). With 5 bases clipped from V and 4 bases from J, the junction kept 7 bases outside the gene matches. The CDR3 loop reads CASSPRGQRTGELFF. CDR3 in DNA: TGTGCCAGCAGTCCCCGGGGACAGCGCACCGGGGAGCTGTTTTTT.

This clone was seen a handful of times. This sequence joins TRBV7-8 and TRBJ2-7; perhaps TRBD1 as D (5 bases). This CDR3 region has 14 residues. CDR1 SGHVS and CDR2 FQNEAQ come from the germline V gene. V lost 5 bases to trimming and J lost 7 bases, with 18 bases between them. The CDR3 DNA reads as TGTGCCAGCAGCCTTGGCCTGGGGCTTAGGGAGCAGTACTTC. Its protein product is CASSLGLGLREQYF.

A few counts support this clone. This chain's CDR3 is CASSQEWSGAGLVGKNIQYF. In DNA, the CDR3 is TGCGCCAGCAGCCAAGAATGGTCCGGAGCGGGATTGGTGGGCAAAAACATTCAGTACTTC. The chain couples TRBV4-3 to TRBJ2-4; 7 bases fit TRBD2. Trimming at V came to 0 bases and at J to 3 bases, leaving 17 bases not matched to a gene. The germline V gene encodes CDR1 LGHNA and CDR2 YSLEER. The CDR3 is 20 amino acids.

This chain uses TRBV9 with TRBJ2-1, with 9 bases fitting TRBD2. V shed 0 bases, J shed 9 bases, and the junction held 7 bases outside the gene matches. CDR1 is SGDLS, CDR2 YYNGEE, per germline. The CDR3 extends over 15 amino acids. The CDR3 region is CASSVETSGRSEQFF. CDR3 DNA: TGTGCCAGCAGCGTAGAGACTAGCGGTAGGAGTGAGCAGTTCTTC.

This clone occurred a few times. The gene calls are TRBV18 and TRBJ1-5, with TRBD1 matching 9 bases. CDR1 is KGHSH, CDR2 LQKENI, per germline. J was trimmed by 2 bases and V by 4 bases; bases with no gene match: 9. The CDR3 loop spans 17 amino acids. Here the CDR3 DNA reads TGTGCCAGCTCACGGAACCGGGACAGGGTTGGCAATCAGCCCCAGCATTTT. Amino acids: CASSRNRDRVGNQPQHF.

This clone was recorded a few times. The chain recombines TRBV18 with TRBJ1-1; weak D call: TRBD1 (6 bases). Trimming stripped 10 bases from V and 0 bases from J, with 12 bases between. Germline assignment: CDR1 KGHSH and CDR2 LQKENI. The CDR3 spans 13 residues. The CDR3 loop reads CATAGGLNTEAFF. CDR3 nucleotide sequence: TGTGCCACCGCCGGGGGGCTGAACACTGAAGCTTTCTTT.

This clone was seen a few times. The chain links TRBV2 to TRBJ2-1, with D possibly being TRBD1 (5 bases). CDR1 and CDR2 (germline): SNHLY, FYNNEI. The CDR3 consists of 14 residues. The V end was cut by 0 bases, the J end by 12 bases, with 15 bases between. This CDR3 is CASSEALSGLGQFF. In nucleotides, the CDR3 is TGTGCCAGCAGTGAAGCGTTGTCAGGGCTGGGGCAGTTCTTC.

The chain couples TRBV18 to TRBJ2-6; TRBD1 matches 8 bases. CDR1 KGHSH and CDR2 LQKENI come from the germline V gene. With V trimmed by 0 bases and J by 1 base, 5 bases remained unmatched. CDR3 length: 18 amino acids. DNA for the CDR3: TGTGCCAGCTCACCACCTTTCCGGACAGGGTCTGGGGCCAACGTCCTGACTTTC. Amino acids: CASSPPFRTGSGANVLTF.

This clone was counted a few times. This rearrangement joins TRBV6-5 to TRBJ2-3, with D uncertain. This CDR3 has 13 amino acids. Germline V gene data show CDR1 as MNHEY and CDR2 as SVGAGI. The V end was cut by 6 bases, the J end by 1 base, with 8 bases between. The CDR3, as DNA: TGTGCCAGCAGCTACGACCGCACAGATACGCAGTATTTT. This gives the protein CASSYDRTDTQYF.

CDR3 DNA: TGCGCCAGCAGCTTGACGGTGAGCTACGAGCAGTACTTC. Translating gives CASSLTVSYEQYF. The chain couples TRBV5-1 to TRBJ2-7; D is undetermined. Germline CDR1 SGHRS, CDR2 YFSETQ. CDR3 length: 13 amino acids. V lost 1 base to trimming and J lost 3 bases, with 8 bases between them.